Here is one TCR beta chain with its context. This sample was included in a study of blood T cell dynamics during melanoma immunotherapy. The assay was immunoSEQ multiplex PCR, and TCRdb's table has in-frame clones only and misses some. The table shows approximately 13,000 clones, with approximately 86% occurring only once. The sample's time point: pre-treatment baseline. Germline trimming cut 2 bases from V and 6 bases from J; bases unmatched to any gene: 13. The CDR3 has 17 residues. Looked up from germline, CDR1 is MDHEN and CDR2 is SYDVKM. The sample here was blood, taken from a patient treated with checkpoint blockade. The sequence was collected from a human donor with melanoma. The chain employs TRBV28 and TRBJ2-1; 7 nucleotides align to TRBD2. The CDR3 DNA is TGTGCCAGCAGTTTAACGACGTGGGGGGGTAGTTTCAATGAGCAGTTCTTC. It is translated as CASSLTTWGGSFNEQFF.